Below, 19 T cell receptor beta chains from the same sample are listed, as sequenced in a study of T cell responses to AZD1222 COVID-19 vaccine. Only in-frame clones appear in the TCRdb table, and some are missing; sequencing was by immunoSEQ multiplex PCR. This table holds about 130,000 clones, just under 95% found once. The sample here was peripheral blood, taken on day 0 of AZD1222 vaccination. The receptors were sampled from an adult in good health.

In DNA, the CDR3 is TGCGCCAGCAGCCAGCTGACAGGGCTGAACACTGAAGCTTTCTTT. It yields the protein CASSQLTGLNTEAFF. The chain recombines TRBV4-1 with TRBJ1-1; 7 positions agree with TRBD1. Germline CDR1 and CDR2: MGHRA and YSYEKL. CDR3 length: 15 amino acids. Trimming removed 3 bases from V and 0 bases from J; junction bases left unmatched: 4.

V is TRBV5-1 and J is TRBJ2-7; D not certain. Germline CDR1 is SGHRS and CDR2 is YFSETQ. The CDR3 has 11 residues. Trimming shortened V by 3 bases and J by 1 base, and 2 bases separated the two germline ends. The CDR3 nucleotides are TGCGCCAGCAGCTCTTCCTACGAGCAGTACTTC. Amino acids: CASSSSYEQYF.

The genes are TRBV5-1 and TRBJ1-1; 9 positions match TRBD1. Germline V gene data show CDR1 as SGHRS and CDR2 as YFSETQ. The CDR3 is 14 residues long. Trimming cost V 4 bases and J 6 bases; bases outside gene matches: 7. CDR3 nucleotides: TGCGCCAGCAGCCAGACAGGGGGTGGCGCTGAAGCTTTCTTT. Its protein product is CASSQTGGGAEAFF.

V usage is TRBV5-6 and J usage is TRBJ2-7; TRBD1 is a possible D gene (6 bases). This CDR3 is 13 amino acids long. Trimming stripped 1 base from V and 6 bases from J, with 11 bases between. The germline V gene has CDR1 SGHDT and CDR2 YYEEEE. DNA for the CDR3: TGTGCCAGCAGCTTGAGGGGGTCCCGCGAGCAGTACTTC. It is translated as CASSLRGSREQYF.

This chain links TRBV3-1 (or the pseudogene TRBV3-2) with TRBJ2-3; D gene uncertain. Trimming pared 1 base from V and 4 bases from J, leaving 3 bases between. Germline CDR1 LGHDT, CDR2 YNNKEL (reference sequence). The CDR3 sequence is 12 residues long. The CDR3 DNA is TGTGCCAGCAGCCAAGGGGCAGATACGCAGTATTTT. Residues: CASSQGADTQYF.

The chain employs TRBV10-3 and TRBJ2-6; a possible D gene is TRBD1 (6 bases). This CDR3 spans 17 amino acids. The V gene's germline CDR1 is ENHRY and CDR2 SYGVKD. V lost 2 bases, J lost 0 bases, and 11 bases lay in between. CDR3 in DNA: TGTGCCATCAGTGAGACAGGGCCCAGCTCTGGGGCCAACGTCCTGACTTTC. Its translation: CAISETGPSSGANVLTF.

The J gene is TRBJ1-4, the V gene TRBV5-1; 11 bases match TRBD1. This CDR3 comprises 16 residues. The germline CDR1 and CDR2 sequences are SGHRS and YFSETQ. Germline trimming cut 4 bases from V and 9 bases from J; bases unmatched to any gene: 11. CDR3 bases: TGCGCCAGCAGCCCCGGGACAGGGGGACTGAACAAAAAACTGTTTTTT. Residues: CASSPGTGGLNKKLFF.

V gene TRBV28 combines with J gene TRBJ1-5, with 8 positions matching TRBD1. V was pared by 6 bases and J by 0 bases, with 7 bases of the junction left unmatched. Germline CDR1 MDHEN, CDR2 SYDVKM. CDR3 length equals 16 residues. The CDR3 nucleotides are TGTGCCAGCAGCGAAACCCAGGGGGCTAGCAATCAGCCCCAGCATTTT. It translates to CASSETQGASNQPQHF.

The chain has TRBV5-1 and TRBJ2-1; TRBD2 matches at 7 bases. Trimming removed 4 bases from V and 8 bases from J; junction bases left unmatched: 15. The CDR3 contains 16 residues. The germline gives CDR1 SGHRS, CDR2 YFSETQ. CDR3 amino acids: CASSLGWTGGEYEQFF. In DNA form, the CDR3 reads TGCGCCAGCAGCCTGGGATGGACGGGAGGCGAGTATGAGCAGTTCTTC.

The table lists this clone with a count of one. The CDR3 sequence is CATSRYASGTTDTQYF. CDR3 coding DNA: TGTGCCACCAGCCGGTACGCTAGCGGGACAACAGATACGCAGTATTTT. The rearrangement uses TRBV15 and TRBJ2-3; 9 nucleotides agree with TRBD2. From germline, CDR1 is LNHNV and CDR2 YYDKDF (reference sequence). The CDR3 sequence is 16 residues long. V was clipped by 5 bases and J by 3 bases; unmatched bases: 9.

This sequence joins TRBV28 and TRBJ2-7; 12 bases line up with TRBD2. Looked up from germline, CDR1 is MDHEN and CDR2 is SYDVKM. The J segment lost 0 bases and the V segment lost 5 bases, leaving 20 bases of the junction unmatched. The CDR3 is made up of 21 amino acids. The CDR3 protein is CASSQQGASGRAIRGSYEQYF. The DNA for the CDR3 is TGTGCCAGCAGTCAACAGGGGGCTAGCGGGAGGGCCATCCGGGGCTCCTACGAGCAGTACTTC.

This clone appeared once. The chain combines TRBV11-3 with TRBJ1-1; perhaps TRBD1 as D (5 bases). This CDR3 contains 13 residues. The ends were cut back, 0 bases at V and 6 bases at J, with 8 bases in the middle. In germline, CDR1 is SGHNT, CDR2 YENEEA. The DNA for the CDR3 is TGTGCCAGCAGCTTAGAGGGGGAAGCTGAAGCTTTCTTT. It encodes CASSLEGEAEAFF.

This clone was seen just once. The rearrangement joins TRBV7-3 to TRBJ1-3, with TRBD1 as a possible D gene (5 bases). Deletions cut 4 bases from V and 0 bases from J, with 10 bases between. From germline, CDR1 is SGHTA and CDR2 FQGTGA. There are 15 residues in the CDR3. The CDR3 region has the DNA TGTGCCAGCAGCTCCGGACATGGCTCTGGAAACACCATATATTTT. It codes for CASSSGHGSGNTIYF.

This chain links TRBV29-1 with TRBJ2-5; D might be TRBD1 (6 bases). CDR3 length: 14 residues. V lost 1 base, J lost 4 bases, and 13 bases lay in between. Germline V gives CDR1 SQVTM, CDR2 ANQGSEA. CDR3 amino acids: CSVEGQGLPETQYF. Here the CDR3 DNA reads TGCAGCGTTGAAGGCCAGGGGCTCCCAGAGACCCAGTACTTC. The full variable domain, rest sourced from reference TRBV29-1 and TRBJ2-5, is SAVISQKPSRDICQRGTSLTIQCQVDSQVTMMFWYRQQPGQSLTLIATANQGSEATYESGFVIDKFPISRPNLTFSTLTVSNMSPEDSSIYLCSVEGQGLPETQYFGPGTRLLVL.

This chain connects TRBV2 to TRBJ1-1; D uncertain. CDR3 length equals 15 residues. The ends were cut back, 6 bases at V and 0 bases at J, with 14 bases in the middle. Looked up from germline, CDR1 is SNHLY and CDR2 is FYNNEI. The CDR3 sequence is CASRAWLNLNTEAFF. The CDR3 nucleotides are TGTGCCAGCAGGGCTTGGTTGAACCTGAACACTGAAGCTTTCTTT.

This sequence joins TRBV7-8 and TRBJ1-6; D gene uncertain. Trimming removed 8 bases from V and 5 bases from J, with 10 bases in between. This CDR3 contains 13 residues. Per the germline V gene, CDR1 is SGHVS and CDR2 is FQNEAQ. CDR3 in DNA: TGTGCCAGCGGGGAGACGCATAATTCACCCCTCCACTTT. This codes for CASGETHNSPLHF.

This clone was seen only once. The rearrangement joins TRBV5-1 to TRBJ1-2; D might be TRBD1 (5 bases). The CDR3 consists of 16 residues. Germline V gene data show CDR1 as SGHRS and CDR2 as YFSETQ. Trimming took off 0 bases at V and 8 bases at J, with 20 bases between the two ends. For the CDR3, the DNA is TGCGCCAGCAGCTTGGATGAGCAGGGACGGAAGAAAGGCTACACCTTC. It encodes CASSLDEQGRKKGYTF.

As DNA, the CDR3 is TGTGCCAGCAGCTTAGCCACCGACAGGGCGTCGACCGGGGAGCTGTTTTTT. Translating gives CASSLATDRASTGELFF. This chain links TRBV7-8 with TRBJ2-2, with 7 bases lining up with TRBD1. Per germline, CDR1 SGHVS and CDR2 FQNEAQ. Trimming took 0 bases from V and 5 from J; bases not matched to a gene: 9. The CDR3 totals 17 residues.

The chain links TRBV7-9 to TRBJ2-5, with TRBD2 identical over 7 bases. CDR3 size: 14 residues. CDR1 is SEHNR, CDR2 FQNEAQ, per germline (reference sequence). With 3 bases clipped from V and 2 bases from J, the junction kept 3 bases outside the gene matches. The CDR3 protein is CASSFSGRQETQYF. The CDR3 nucleotides read TGTGCCAGCAGCTTCTCCGGGAGGCAAGAGACCCAGTACTTC.